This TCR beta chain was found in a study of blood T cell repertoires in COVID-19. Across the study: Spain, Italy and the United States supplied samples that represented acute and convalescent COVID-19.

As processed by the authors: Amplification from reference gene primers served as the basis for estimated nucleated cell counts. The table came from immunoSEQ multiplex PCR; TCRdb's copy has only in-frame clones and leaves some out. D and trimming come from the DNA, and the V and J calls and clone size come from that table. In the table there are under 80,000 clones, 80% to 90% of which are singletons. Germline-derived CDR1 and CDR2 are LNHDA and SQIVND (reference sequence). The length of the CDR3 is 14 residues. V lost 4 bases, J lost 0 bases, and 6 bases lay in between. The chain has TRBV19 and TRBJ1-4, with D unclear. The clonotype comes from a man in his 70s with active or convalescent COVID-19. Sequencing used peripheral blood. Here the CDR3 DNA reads TGTGCCAGTAGTAAACAGTCAACTAATGAAAAACTGTTTTTT. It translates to CASSKQSTNEKLFF.